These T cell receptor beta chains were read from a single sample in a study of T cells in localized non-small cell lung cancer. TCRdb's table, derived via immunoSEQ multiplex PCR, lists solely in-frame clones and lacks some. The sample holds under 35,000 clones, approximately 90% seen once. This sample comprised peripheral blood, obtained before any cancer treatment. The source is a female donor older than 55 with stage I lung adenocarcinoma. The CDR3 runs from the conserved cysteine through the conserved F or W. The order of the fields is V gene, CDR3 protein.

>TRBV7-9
CASSSEDGHYEQYF
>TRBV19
CATLTGAGLVNEQFF
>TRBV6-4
CASSDGGQGRRTF
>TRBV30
CAWSGAGMMAFF
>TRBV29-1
CSGGTGLNTEAFF
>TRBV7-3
CASSTSCRGDNEKLFF
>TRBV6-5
CASKRDRGFEQYF
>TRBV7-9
CASSEQGTGAGNTIYF
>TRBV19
CATGTRENQPQHF
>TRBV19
CASQDQPGYGYTF
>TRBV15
CATSNDRDSSRETQYF
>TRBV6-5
CASSHRDGSWWGYTF
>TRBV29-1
CSVCQSNEKLFF
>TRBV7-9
CASSLVRVRSDTEAFF
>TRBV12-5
CASGLVGGQGHNEQYF
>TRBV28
CASLEQAGANVLTF
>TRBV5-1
CASSKQGVGTEAFF
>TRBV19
CASKVVARVDQPQHF
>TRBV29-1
CSAEGSPSFSYNEQFF
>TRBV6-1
CASSATGVSGNTIYF
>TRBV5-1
CASSVRPEVGGNTIYF
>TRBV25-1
CASSVGYGSNQETQYF
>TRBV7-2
CASSPTGYQPQHF
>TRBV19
CASSMFAVAAGNQPQHF
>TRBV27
CASSSPGTAGSYEQYF
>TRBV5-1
CASLDGPLNTEAFF
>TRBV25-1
CASSAFETQYF
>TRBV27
CASSQGVGQGFSRELFF
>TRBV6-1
CASSFRGPYQPQHF
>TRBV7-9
CASSLDGIGTQYF
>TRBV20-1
CSARDRESLVF
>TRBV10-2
CASRGTGRKNEQYF
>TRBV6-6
CASRIPGDHTEAFF
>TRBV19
CASTDRVGQGNTEAFF
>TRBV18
CASRAGPLGETQYF
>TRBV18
CASSPDRLNTGELFF
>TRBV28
CASLHGTGTDEQYF
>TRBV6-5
CASSYSVGGGYTF
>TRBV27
CASSAWDSDEQYF
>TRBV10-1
CASEPGQGAETQYF
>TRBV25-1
CASSEKGLGNTEAFF
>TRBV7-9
CASSRGGPDQPQHF
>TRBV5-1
CASSFESGGLNEQFF
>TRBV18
CASSPPGGLPEAFF